This T cell receptor beta chain was found in a study of T cell changes during pregnancy in multiple sclerosis. The CDR3 length is 16 residues. V dropped 3 bases and J dropped 2 bases, with 17 bases sitting between them. CDR1 is SGDLS and CDR2 is YYNGEE in the germline V gene. Profiled with immunoSEQ multiplex PCR; TCRdb holds only in-frame clones, not every one. The sample carries approximately 40,000 clones, around 91% recorded once. The table lists this clone with a count of one. This TCR came from a female donor with multiple sclerosis, enrolled in a pregnancy study. The sample was CD8+ T cells from peripheral blood mononuclear cells, taken in the third trimester of pregnancy. V gene TRBV9 combines with J gene TRBJ1-1; maybe TRBD1 (5 bases). Here the CDR3 DNA reads TGTGCCAGCAGCGCAACCCTCGACAGTTTAAACACTGAAGCTTTCTTT. Protein: CASSATLDSLNTEAFF.